This T cell receptor (beta chain) is from a study of blood T cell repertoires in COVID-19. Study summary: COVID-19 samples, acute and convalescent, were from the United States, Italy and Spain.

Cohorts were assigned according to the clinical history that participants reported. Per the original data handling: Estimates of nucleated cell counts were drawn from the amplification of reference gene primers. Clones were read by immunoSEQ multiplex PCR, and TCRdb kept only the in-frame ones, dropping some. That table gives V, J and clone size, and the DNA gave D and trimming. Altogether about 140,000 clones are present, approximately 80% being singletons, with the ten largest covering roughly 5%. The CDR3 is 14 residues long. V was pared by 5 bases and J by 4 bases, with 14 bases between. Per the germline V gene, CDR1 is SNHLY and CDR2 is FYNNEI.

The chain uses TRBV2 and TRBJ1-1; no definite D call. This receptor was identified in a man between 65 and 79 years old who had been exposed to COVID-19. The sample was PBMCs or T cells enriched from blood (not recorded which). The CDR3 DNA reads TGTGCCAGCAGTCTTCGGACTGTGGGCACTGAAGCTTTCTTT. It translates to CASSLRTVGTEAFF.